The 5 T cell receptor beta chains below were found in one sample sequenced in a study of cytomegalovirus exposure and HLA in healthy donors. PCR involved 60 Vbeta and 13 Jbeta primers. TCRdb's copy holds only in-frame clones and misses some; the assay was immunoSEQ multiplex PCR. The sample lists around 120,000 clones, about 81% occurring once. What was sequenced was PBMCs. The receptors were gathered from a woman aged 40 to 50 in good health and CMV-seropositive.

The genes are TRBV6-9 and TRBJ2-7; TRBD2 agrees at 7 bases. Germline CDR1 is MNHGY and CDR2 is SVAAGI. The length of the CDR3 is 15 residues. V was pared by 1 base and J by 1 base, with 4 bases of the junction left unmatched. The CDR3 nucleotides read TGTGCCAGCAGTTATTGGGAGGGCCTGTCCTACGAGCAGTACTTC. Its translation is CASSYWEGLSYEQYF.

A remark on this clone: The junction does not match germline at one end; this may be a read error. The chain has TRBV7-8 and TRBJ1-1; no clear D gene. CDR1 and CDR2 (germline): SGHVS, FQNEAQ. CDR3 size: 14 residues. CDR3: CVSSAYSRNTEAFF. CDR3 nucleotides: TGTGTCAGCAGCGCATACAGCAGGAACACTGAAGCTTTCTTT.

The table lists this clone with a count of one. The CDR3 DNA follows: TGTGCCAGCAGATCCACATCGTTCATGAACACTGAAGCTTTCTTT. This translates into CASRSTSFMNTEAFF. The rearrangement uses TRBV6-5 and TRBJ1-1; D remains unclear. This CDR3 region has 15 residues. Per the germline V gene, CDR1 is MNHEY and CDR2 is SVGAGI. The V gene lost 6 bases and the J gene lost 0 bases, with 14 bases spanning the gap.

This rearrangement joins TRBV21-1 to TRBJ2-1; no check of the table's D call, TRBD1, against the DNA was made. TRBV21-1 represents a pseudogene. The CDR3 extends over 17 amino acids. The CDR3 DNA is TGTGCCAGCATAGGGGCCCACTGGCCCGGCATCTACAATGAGCAGTTCTTC. Translation gives CASIGAHWPGIYNEQFF.

The CDR3 sequence is CASRFRGPDGYTF. The CDR3 DNA follows: TGTGCCAGCAGGTTTAGGGGGCCCGATGGCTACACCTTC. The chain has TRBV7-9 and TRBJ1-2; 7 nucleotides agree with TRBD1. J gave up 6 bases and V 6 bases, and 7 bases lay outside the gene matches. Germline V gives CDR1 SEHNR, CDR2 FQNEAQ (reference sequence). The CDR3 spans 13 residues.